Following are 12 T cell receptor beta chains from one sample sequenced in a study of blood T cells in healthy people across ages. Through a sample-barcoded 5' primer and a J-beta primer mix, a second PCR was run for roughly 6 to 12 cycles. TCRdb re-called the 5' RACE reads with MiXCR, one entry per CDR3 protein. The sample includes approximately 1,000,000 distinct CDR3 sequences, around 43% of them seen just once. The sample was blood. These receptors originate from a woman in her sixties in good health.

The genes are TRBV4-2 and TRBJ2-3, with 7 bases matching TRBD2. Germline V gives CDR1 LGHNA, CDR2 YNFKEQ. This CDR3 spans 16 amino acids. The junction had 7 bases not matched to a gene; V was cut back by 2 bases and J by 2 bases. The CDR3 DNA sequence: TGTGCCAGCAGCCAACTGAGCGGGAAGATCACAGATACGCAGTATTTT. It yields the protein CASSQLSGKITDTQYF.

The genes are TRBV5-1 and TRBJ2-7; 8 bases are a match to TRBD1. This CDR3 region has 15 residues. In germline, CDR1 is SGHRS, CDR2 YFSETQ. V shed 5 bases and J 0 bases; nucleotides not matched to a gene: 7. CDR3 in DNA: TGCGCCAGCAGAACGGGACAGGCGAGCTCCTACGAGCAGTACTTC. Its translation is CASRTGQASSYEQYF.

The rearrangement links TRBV5-1 to TRBJ2-1; TRBD2 agrees at 14 bases. This CDR3 has 16 amino acids. CDR1 is SGHRS, CDR2 YFSETQ, per germline. The V and J ends lost 4 bases and 2 bases, in that order; junction bases with no gene match: 2. CDR3 region: CASSRTSGRPYNEQFF. The CDR3 DNA sequence: TGCGCCAGCAGCAGGACTAGCGGGAGGCCCTACAATGAGCAGTTCTTC.

This clonotype was seen many times. The chain carries TRBV6-2 or TRBV6-3 and TRBJ2-7; a possible D gene is TRBD2 (5 bases). The V and J ends lost 2 bases and 2 bases respectively, with 7 bases between them. The CDR3 is made up of 13 amino acids. CDR1 and CDR2 from the germline V gene are MNHEY and SVGEGT. The CDR3: CASSYSGTYEQYF. As DNA, the CDR3 is TGTGCCAGCAGTTACAGCGGAACCTACGAGCAGTACTTC.

The chain uses TRBV6-5 and TRBJ2-5; 9 bases line up with TRBD2. The CDR3 has 15 amino acids. Trimming cost V 7 bases and J 11 bases; bases outside gene matches: 17. Germline-derived CDR1 and CDR2 are MNHEY and SVGAGI. The CDR3 sequence: CASKHSGSEYNEQYF. The DNA for the CDR3 is TGTGCCAGCAAACATAGCGGGAGTGAATACAATGAGCAGTACTTC.

This clonotype occurred many times. The chain links TRBV7-3 to TRBJ2-1; TRBD2 aligns across 13 bases. The trim removed 4 bases at V and 7 bases at J, leaving 4 bases unmatched. The germline V gene encodes CDR1 SGHTA and CDR2 FQGTGA. The CDR3 is 15 residues long. The CDR3 nucleotides read TGTGCCAGCAGCTCGGGACTAGCGGGACTGAATGAGCAGTTCTTC. Translating gives CASSSGLAGLNEQFF.

V is TRBV6-5 and J is TRBJ2-1; D possibly corresponds to TRBD2 (7 bases). Deletions cut 6 bases from V and 4 bases from J, with 13 bases between. Germline V CDR1 and CDR2: MNHEY, SVGAGI. The CDR3 covers 14 residues. This CDR3 is CASSSGTQYNEQFF. CDR3 sequence (DNA): TGTGCCAGCAGCAGCGGGACACAATACAATGAGCAGTTCTTC.

This rearrangement joins TRBV27 to TRBJ2-5, with D perhaps TRBD2 (6 bases). Matching the DNA end better, TRBJ2-7 makes the J call doubtful. Germline V lookup: CDR1 MNHEY, CDR2 SMNVEV (reference sequence). This CDR3 comprises 16 residues. The chain's CDR3 is CASSLSTEWGVYEQYF. DNA of the CDR3: TGTGCCAGCAGTTTATCGACGGAGTGGGGGGTGTACGAGCAGTACTTC.

The rearrangement uses TRBV5-1 and TRBJ1-5; D ambiguous. Germline V gene lookup returns CDR1 SGHRS and CDR2 YFSETQ. The CDR3 consists of 16 residues. V was shortened by 0 bases and J by 0 bases, with 10 bases between the two germline ends. CDR3 bases: TGCGCCAGCAGCTTGGCCGAGGAATATAGCAATCAGCCCCAGCATTTT. This translates into CASSLAEEYSNQPQHF. Based on the CDR3 plus reference TRBV5-1 and TRBJ1-5, the full variable domain is KAGVTQTPRYLIKTRGQQVTLSCSPISGHRSVSWYQQTPGQGLQFLFEYFSETQRNKGNFPGRFSGRQFSNSRSEMNVSTLELGDSALYLCASSLAEEYSNQPQHFGDGTRLSIL.

This clonotype turned up a few times. The rearrangement uses TRBV21-1 and TRBJ2-4; no check of the table's D call, TRBD2, against the DNA was made. TRBV21-1 has pseudogene status. The CDR3 spans 13 residues. CDR3: CASSLRRSREQYF. As DNA, the CDR3 is TGTGCCAGCAGCCTCAGGAGATCGAGGGAGCAGTACTTC.

This clonotype showed up just a few times. The chain combines TRBV28 with TRBJ2-3; tentative D call: TRBD2 (6 bases). This CDR3 spans 14 amino acids. V was trimmed by 8 bases and J by 3 bases, leaving 15 bases between them. Germline V gene sequence: CDR1 MDHEN, CDR2 SYDVKM. In DNA, the CDR3 is TGTGCCAGCGGAGGAGGGCGGGTGACAGATACGCAGTATTTT. As protein: CASGGGRVTDTQYF.

The rearrangement joins TRBV12-3 or TRBV12-4 to TRBJ1-1, with TRBD1 matching 9 bases. Trimming cost V 11 bases and J 9 bases; bases outside gene matches: 16. The CDR3 covers 14 residues. CDR3 amino acids: CACTSGTGRSQAFF. The CDR3 bases are TGTGCCTGCACCTCCGGGACAGGGCGCTCCCAAGCTTTCTTT.